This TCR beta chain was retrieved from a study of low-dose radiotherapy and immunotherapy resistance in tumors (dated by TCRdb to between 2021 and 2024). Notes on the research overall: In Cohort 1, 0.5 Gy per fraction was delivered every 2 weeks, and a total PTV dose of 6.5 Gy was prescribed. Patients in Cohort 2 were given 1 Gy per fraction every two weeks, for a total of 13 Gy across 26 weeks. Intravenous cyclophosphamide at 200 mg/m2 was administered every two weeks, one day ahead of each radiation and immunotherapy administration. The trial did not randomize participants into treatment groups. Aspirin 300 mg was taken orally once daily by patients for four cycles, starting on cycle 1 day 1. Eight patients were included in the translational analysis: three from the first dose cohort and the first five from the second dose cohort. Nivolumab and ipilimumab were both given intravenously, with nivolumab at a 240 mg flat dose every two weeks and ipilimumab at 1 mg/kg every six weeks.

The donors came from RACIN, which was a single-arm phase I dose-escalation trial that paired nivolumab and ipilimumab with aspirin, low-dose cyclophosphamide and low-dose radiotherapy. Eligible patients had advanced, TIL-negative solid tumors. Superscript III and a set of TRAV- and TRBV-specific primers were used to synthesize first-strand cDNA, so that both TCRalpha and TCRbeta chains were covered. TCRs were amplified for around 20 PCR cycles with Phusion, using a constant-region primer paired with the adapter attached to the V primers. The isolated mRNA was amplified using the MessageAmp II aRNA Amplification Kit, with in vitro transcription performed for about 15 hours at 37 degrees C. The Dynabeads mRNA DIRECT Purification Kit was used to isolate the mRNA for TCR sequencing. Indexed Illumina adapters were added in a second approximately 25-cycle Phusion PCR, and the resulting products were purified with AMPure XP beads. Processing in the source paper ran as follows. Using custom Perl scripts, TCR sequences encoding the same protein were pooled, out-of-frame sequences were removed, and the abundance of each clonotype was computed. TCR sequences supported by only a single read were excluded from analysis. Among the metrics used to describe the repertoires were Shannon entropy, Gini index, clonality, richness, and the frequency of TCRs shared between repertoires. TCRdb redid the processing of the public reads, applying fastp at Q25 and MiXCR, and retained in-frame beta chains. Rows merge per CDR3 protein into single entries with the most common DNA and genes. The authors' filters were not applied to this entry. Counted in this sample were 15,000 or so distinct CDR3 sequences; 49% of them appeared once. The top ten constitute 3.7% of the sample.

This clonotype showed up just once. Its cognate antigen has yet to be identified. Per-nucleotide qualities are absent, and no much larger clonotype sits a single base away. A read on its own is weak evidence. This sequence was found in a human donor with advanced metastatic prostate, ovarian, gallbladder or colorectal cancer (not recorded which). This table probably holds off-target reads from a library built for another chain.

The DNA reads TGCGCCAGCAGCCCACGTAGCGGGAGCAATGAGCAGTTCTTC. It translates to CASSPRSGSNEQFF. Recombination linked TRBV5-1 to TRBJ2-1; 9 nucleotides in the junction match TRBD2. CDR1 and CDR2 are read off the germline V gene as SGHRS and YFSETQ. Unmatched junction bases come to 5, with V trimmed by 4 bases and J by 6 bases. Counted from cysteine to phenylalanine, this CDR3 has 14 amino acids. Solely the CDR3 DNA is kept, with 42 bases framed from the first base.